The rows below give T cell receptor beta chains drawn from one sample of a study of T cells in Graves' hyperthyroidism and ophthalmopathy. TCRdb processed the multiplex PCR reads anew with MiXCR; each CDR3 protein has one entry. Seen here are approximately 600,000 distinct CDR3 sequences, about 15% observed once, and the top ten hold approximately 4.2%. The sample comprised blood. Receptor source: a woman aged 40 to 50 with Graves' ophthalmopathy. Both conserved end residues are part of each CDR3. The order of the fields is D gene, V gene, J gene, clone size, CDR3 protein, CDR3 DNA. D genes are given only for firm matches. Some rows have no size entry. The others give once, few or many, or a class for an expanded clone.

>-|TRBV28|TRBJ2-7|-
CASSLNTGAGYEQYF
TGTGCCAGCAGTTTGAATACGGGAGCTGGGTACGAGCAGTACTTC
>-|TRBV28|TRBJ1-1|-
CASSLWKSNTEAFF
TGTGCCAGCAGTTTATGGAAATCGAACACTGAAGCTTTCTTT
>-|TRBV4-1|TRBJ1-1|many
CASSQAKESVTEAFF
TGCGCCAGCAGCCAAGCTAAGGAGTCGGTCACTGAAGCTTTCTTT
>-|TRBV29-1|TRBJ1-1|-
CSGLYRNTEAFF
TGCAGCGGCCTATACAGGAACACTGAAGCTTTCTTT
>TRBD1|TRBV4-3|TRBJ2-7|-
CASSQDPSQGALHEQYF
TGCGCCAGCAGCCAAGATCCCAGCCAGGGGGCTTTACACGAGCAGTACTTC
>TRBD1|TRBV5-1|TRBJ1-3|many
CASSLATGAGGNTIYF
TGCGCCAGCAGCTTAGCCACAGGGGCTGGTGGAAACACCATATATTTT
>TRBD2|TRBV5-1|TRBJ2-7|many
CASSRGTSGSSYEQYF
TGCGCCAGCAGCCGAGGGACTAGCGGGAGCTCCTACGAGCAGTACTTC
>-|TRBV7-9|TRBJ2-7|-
CASKSSKDEQYF
TGTGCCAGCAAGTCATCGAAGGATGAGCAGTACTTC
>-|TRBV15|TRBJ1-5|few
CATSNGWRGGRNQPQHF
TGTGCCACCAGCAACGGATGGCGGGGGGGGCGTAATCAGCCCCAGCATTTT
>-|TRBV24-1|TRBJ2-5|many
CATSRTVQETQYF
TGTGCCACCAGCCGGACAGTCCAAGAGACCCAGTACTTC
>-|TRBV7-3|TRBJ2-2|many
CASSPDGGTGELFF
TGTGCCAGCAGTCCGGACGGAGGCACCGGGGAGCTGTTTTTT
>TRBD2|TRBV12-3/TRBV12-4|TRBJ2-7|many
CASSSGLAGRREQYF
TGTGCCAGCAGTTCCGGACTAGCGGGCCGTCGCGAGCAGTACTTC
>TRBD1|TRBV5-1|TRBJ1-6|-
CASSLGQASSYNSPLHF
TGCGCCAGCAGTTTGGGACAGGCCAGCTCCTATAATTCACCCCTCCACTTT
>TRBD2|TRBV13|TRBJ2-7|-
CASSLREGLAGVPFSYEQYF
TGTGCCAGCAGCTTAAGGGAGGGACTAGCGGGAGTACCATTCTCCTACGAGCAGTACTTC
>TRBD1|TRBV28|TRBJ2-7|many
CASSLLDRGLEQYF
TGTGCCAGCAGTTTACTCGACAGGGGGCTGGAGCAGTACTTC
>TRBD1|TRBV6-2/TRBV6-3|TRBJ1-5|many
CASSYTSGTGGNQPQHF
TGTGCCAGCAGTTACACGTCCGGGACAGGGGGAAATCAGCCCCAGCATTTT
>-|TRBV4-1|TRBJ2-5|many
CASSQDWQGGRTQYF
TGCGCCAGCAGCCAAGATTGGCAGGGGGGTAGGACCCAGTACTTC
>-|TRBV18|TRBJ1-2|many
CASSHSDRSPRGYTF
TGTGCCAGCTCACACTCCGACAGGTCCCCCCGTGGCTACACCTTC
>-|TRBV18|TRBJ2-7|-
CASSPSSYEQCF
TGTGCCAGCTCACCAAGCTCCTACGAGCAGTGCTTC
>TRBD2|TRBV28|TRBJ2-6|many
CASSSPAGGSGANVLTF
TGTGCCAGCAGTTCCCCAGCGGGAGGCTCTGGGGCCAACGTCCTGACTTTC
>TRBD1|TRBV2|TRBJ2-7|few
CASSEEGTGLYEQYF
TGTGCCAGCAGTGAAGAGGGGACAGGGTTGTACGAGCAGTACTTC
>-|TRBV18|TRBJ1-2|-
CASSPLGVSYGYTF
TGTGCCAGCTCACCACTGGGGGTTAGCTATGGCTACACCTTC
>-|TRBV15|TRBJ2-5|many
CATRKETQYF
TGTGCCACCAGGAAAGAGACCCAGTACTTC
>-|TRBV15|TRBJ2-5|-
CATSRSGLQETQYF
TGTGCCACCAGCAGGTCGGGGCTCCAAGAGACCCAGTACTTC
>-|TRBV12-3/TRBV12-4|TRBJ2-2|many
CASSLNRALSTGELFF
TGTGCCAGCAGTTTGAACAGGGCATTGAGTACCGGGGAGCTGTTTTTT
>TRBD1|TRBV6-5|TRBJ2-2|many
CASSSDRVVGELFF
TGTGCCAGCAGTTCCGACAGGGTGGTCGGGGAGCTGTTTTTT
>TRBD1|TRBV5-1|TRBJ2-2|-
CASSVGQGTNTGELFF
TGCGCCAGCAGCGTGGGACAGGGAACGAACACCGGGGAGCTGTTTTTT
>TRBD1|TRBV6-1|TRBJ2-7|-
CASHGTGTGLREQYF
TGTGCCAGCCATGGGACCGGGACAGGGTTGCGCGAGCAGTACTTC
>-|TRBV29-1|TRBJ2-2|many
CSAGDTGELFF
TGCAGCGCAGGGGACACCGGGGAGCTGTTTTTT
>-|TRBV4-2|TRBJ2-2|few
CASSQDLSGSLKAGELFF
TGTGCCAGCAGCCAAGATCTATCCGGGAGTCTGAAGGCCGGGGAGCTGTTTTTT
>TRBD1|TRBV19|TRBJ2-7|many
CASSNYGTGNYEQYF
TGTGCCAGTAGCAATTACGGGACAGGGAACTACGAGCAGTACTTC
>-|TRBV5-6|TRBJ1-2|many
CASRTVHNYGYTF
TGTGCCAGCAGGACAGTCCATAACTATGGCTACACCTTC
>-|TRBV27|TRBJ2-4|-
CASSPSSAKNIQYF
TGTGCCAGCAGTCCCAGTTCGGCTAAAAACATTCAGTACTTC